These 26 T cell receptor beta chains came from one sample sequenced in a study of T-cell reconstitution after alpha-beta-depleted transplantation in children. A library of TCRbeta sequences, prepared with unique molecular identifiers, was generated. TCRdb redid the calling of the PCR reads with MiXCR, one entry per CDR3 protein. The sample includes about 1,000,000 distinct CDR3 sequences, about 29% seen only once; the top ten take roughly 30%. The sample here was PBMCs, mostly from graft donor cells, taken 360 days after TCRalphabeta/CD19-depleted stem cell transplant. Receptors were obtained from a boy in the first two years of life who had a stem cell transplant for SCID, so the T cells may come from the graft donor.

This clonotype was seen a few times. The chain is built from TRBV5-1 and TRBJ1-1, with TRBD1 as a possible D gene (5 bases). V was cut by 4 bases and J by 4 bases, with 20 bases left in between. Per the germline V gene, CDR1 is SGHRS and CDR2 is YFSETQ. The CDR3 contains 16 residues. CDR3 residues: CASSIGANDGPTEAFF. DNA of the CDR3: TGCGCCAGCAGCATTGGGGCAAATGACGGGCCCACTGAAGCTTTCTTT.

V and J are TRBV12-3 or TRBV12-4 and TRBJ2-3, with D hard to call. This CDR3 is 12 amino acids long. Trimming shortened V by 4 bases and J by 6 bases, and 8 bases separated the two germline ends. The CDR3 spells CASSYNSDTQYF. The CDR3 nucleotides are TGTGCCAGCAGTTACAATTCGGATACGCAGTATTTT.

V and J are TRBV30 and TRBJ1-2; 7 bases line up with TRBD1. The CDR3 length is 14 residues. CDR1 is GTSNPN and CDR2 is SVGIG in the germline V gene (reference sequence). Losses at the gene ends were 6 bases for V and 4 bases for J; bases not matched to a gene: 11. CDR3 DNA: TGTGCCTGTCCCTTAACAGGGGACTCCTATGGCTACACCTTC. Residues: CACPLTGDSYGYTF. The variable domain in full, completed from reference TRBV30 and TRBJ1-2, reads SQTIHQWPATLVQPVGSPLSLECTVEGTSNPNLYWYRQAAGRGLQLLFYSVGIGQISSEVPQNLSASRPQDRQFILSSKKLLLSDSGFYLCACPLTGDSYGYTFGSGTRLTVV.

The CDR3 coding sequence is TGCGCCAGCAGCCAAGCAGGGGGCGTCACCTATGGCTACACCTTC. Translating gives CASSQAGGVTYGYTF. The chain links TRBV4-1 to TRBJ1-2; TRBD1 agrees at 8 bases. The J segment lost 4 bases and the V segment lost 1 base, leaving 5 bases of the junction unmatched. The CDR3 is 15 amino acids. Germline CDR1 and CDR2: MGHRA and YSYEKL.

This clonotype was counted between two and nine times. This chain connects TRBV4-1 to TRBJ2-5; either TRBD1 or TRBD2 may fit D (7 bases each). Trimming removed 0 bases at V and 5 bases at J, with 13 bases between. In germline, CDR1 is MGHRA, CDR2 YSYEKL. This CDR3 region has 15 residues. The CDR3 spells CASSQEGRGQETQYF. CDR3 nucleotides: TGCGCCAGCAGCCAAGAAGGGAGGGGGCAGGAGACCCAGTACTTC.

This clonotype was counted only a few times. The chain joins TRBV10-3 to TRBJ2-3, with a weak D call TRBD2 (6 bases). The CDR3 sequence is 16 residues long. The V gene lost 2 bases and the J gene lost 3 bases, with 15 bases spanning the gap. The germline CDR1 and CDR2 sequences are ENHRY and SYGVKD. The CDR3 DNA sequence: TGTGCCATCAGTGAGAGGGAAGCGGGTCGAACAGATACGCAGTATTTT. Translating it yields CAISEREAGRTDTQYF.

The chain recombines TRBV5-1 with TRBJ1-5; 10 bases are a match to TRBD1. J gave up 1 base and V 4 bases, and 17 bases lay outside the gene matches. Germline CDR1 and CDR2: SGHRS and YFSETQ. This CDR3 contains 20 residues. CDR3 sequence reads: CASSTTEPGQGPESNQPQHF. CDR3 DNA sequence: TGCGCCAGCAGCACGACTGAACCGGGACAGGGGCCCGAAAGCAATCAGCCCCAGCATTTT.

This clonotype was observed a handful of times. DNA of the CDR3: TGCGCCAGCAGCTTGGGGCATGGCGACTATAATTCACCCCTCCACTTT. Protein: CASSLGHGDYNSPLHF. The chain has TRBV5-1 and TRBJ1-6; D gene unclear. V shed 0 bases and J shed 3 bases, with 10 bases lying between them. Germline V gene sequence: CDR1 SGHRS, CDR2 YFSETQ. The CDR3 runs to 16 residues.

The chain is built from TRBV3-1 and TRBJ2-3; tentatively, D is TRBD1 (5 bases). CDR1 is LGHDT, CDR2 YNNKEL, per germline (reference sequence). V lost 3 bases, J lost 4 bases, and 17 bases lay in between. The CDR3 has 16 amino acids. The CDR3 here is CASSQGTGRRADTQYF. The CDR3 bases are TGTGCCAGCAGCCAGGGAACAGGACGCCGCGCAGATACGCAGTATTTT.

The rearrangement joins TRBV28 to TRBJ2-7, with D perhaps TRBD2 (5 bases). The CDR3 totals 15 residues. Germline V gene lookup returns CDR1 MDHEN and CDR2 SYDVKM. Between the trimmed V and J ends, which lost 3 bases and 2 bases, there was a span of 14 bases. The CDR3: CASSLAGSGTYEQYF. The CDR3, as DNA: TGTGCCAGCAGTTTGGCCGGTTCGGGAACCTACGAGCAGTACTTC.

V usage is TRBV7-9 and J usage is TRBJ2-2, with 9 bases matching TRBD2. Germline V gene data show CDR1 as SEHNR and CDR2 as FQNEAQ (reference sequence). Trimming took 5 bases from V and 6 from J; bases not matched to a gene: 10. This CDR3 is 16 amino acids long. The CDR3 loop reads CASSPLAGFLAGELFF. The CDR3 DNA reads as TGTGCCAGCAGCCCCCTAGCGGGGTTTCTGGCCGGGGAGCTGTTTTTT.

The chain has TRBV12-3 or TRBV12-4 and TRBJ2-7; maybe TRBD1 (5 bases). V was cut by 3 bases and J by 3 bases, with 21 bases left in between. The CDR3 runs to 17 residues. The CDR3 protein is CASSFTPARDLDYEQYF. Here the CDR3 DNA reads TGTGCCAGCAGTTTTACTCCGGCCAGGGATCTAGACTACGAGCAGTACTTC.

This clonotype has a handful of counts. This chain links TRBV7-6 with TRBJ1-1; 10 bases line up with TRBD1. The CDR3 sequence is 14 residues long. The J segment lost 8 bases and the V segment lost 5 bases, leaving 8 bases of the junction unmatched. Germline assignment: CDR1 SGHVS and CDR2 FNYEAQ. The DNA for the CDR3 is TGTGCCAGCAGCCCTAGGACAGGGGGTGGAGAAGCTTTCTTT. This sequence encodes CASSPRTGGGEAFF.

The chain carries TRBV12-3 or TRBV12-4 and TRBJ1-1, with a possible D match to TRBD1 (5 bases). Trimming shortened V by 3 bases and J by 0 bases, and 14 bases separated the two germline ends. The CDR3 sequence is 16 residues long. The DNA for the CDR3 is TGTGCCAGCAGTTTGGGTACTGGGGGGATGAACACTGAAGCTTTCTTT. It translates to CASSLGTGGMNTEAFF.

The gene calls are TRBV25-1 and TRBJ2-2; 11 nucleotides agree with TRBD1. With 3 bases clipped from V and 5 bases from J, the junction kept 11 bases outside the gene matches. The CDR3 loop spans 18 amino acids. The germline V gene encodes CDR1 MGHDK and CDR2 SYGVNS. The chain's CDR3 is CASSDPSGQGVRTGELFF. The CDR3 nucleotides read TGTGCCAGCAGTGACCCATCGGGACAGGGGGTACGGACCGGGGAGCTGTTTTTT.

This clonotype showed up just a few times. CDR3 sequence (DNA): TGTGCCAGCAGTTTCTCCCCGGGCACCGGGGAGCTGTTTTTT. This encodes CASSFSPGTGELFF. V gene TRBV6-5 combines with J gene TRBJ2-2; D is ambiguous. V lost 4 bases, J lost 4 bases, and 10 bases lay in between. The germline V gene encodes CDR1 MNHEY and CDR2 SVGAGI. This CDR3 is 14 amino acids long.

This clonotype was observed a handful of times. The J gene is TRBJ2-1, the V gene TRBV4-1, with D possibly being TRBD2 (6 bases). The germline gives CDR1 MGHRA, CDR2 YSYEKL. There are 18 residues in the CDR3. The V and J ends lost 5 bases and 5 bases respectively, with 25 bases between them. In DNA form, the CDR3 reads TGCGCCAGCAGCACTACGAACAGACGTGGGGGGTTGGACAATGAGCAGTTCTTC. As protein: CASSTTNRRGGLDNEQFF.

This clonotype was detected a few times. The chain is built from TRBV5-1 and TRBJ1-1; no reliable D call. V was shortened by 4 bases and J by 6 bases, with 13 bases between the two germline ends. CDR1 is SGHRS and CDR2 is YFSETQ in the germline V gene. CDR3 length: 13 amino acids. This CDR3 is CASSTNTGPEAFF. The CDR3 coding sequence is TGCGCCAGCAGCACAAACACGGGCCCTGAAGCTTTCTTT.

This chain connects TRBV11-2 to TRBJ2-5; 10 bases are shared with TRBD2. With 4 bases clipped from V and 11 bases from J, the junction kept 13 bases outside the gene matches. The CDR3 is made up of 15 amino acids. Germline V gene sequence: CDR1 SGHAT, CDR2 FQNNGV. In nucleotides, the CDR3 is TGTGCCAGCAGCTCCTTCCCCCTAGCGGGGGCCCCTCAGTACTTC. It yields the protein CASSSFPLAGAPQYF. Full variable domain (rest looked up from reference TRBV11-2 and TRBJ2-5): EAGVAQSPRYKIIEKRQSVAFWCNPISGHATLYWYQQILGQGPKLLIQFQNNGVVDDSQLPKDRFSAERLKGVDSTLKIQPAKLEDSAVYLCASSSFPLAGAPQYFGPGTRLLVL.

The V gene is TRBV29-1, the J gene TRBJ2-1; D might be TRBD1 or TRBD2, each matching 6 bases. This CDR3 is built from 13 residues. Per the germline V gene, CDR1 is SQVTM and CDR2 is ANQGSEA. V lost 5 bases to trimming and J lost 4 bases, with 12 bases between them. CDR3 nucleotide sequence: TGCAGCGTTCTCCGGGGGCTATACAATGAGCAGTTCTTC. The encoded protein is CSVLRGLYNEQFF.

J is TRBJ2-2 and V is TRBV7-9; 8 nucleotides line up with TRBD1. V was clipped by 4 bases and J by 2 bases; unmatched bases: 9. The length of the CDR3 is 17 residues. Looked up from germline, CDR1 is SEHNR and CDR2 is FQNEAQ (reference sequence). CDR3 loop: CASSSPRDRYNTGELFF. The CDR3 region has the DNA TGTGCCAGCAGCTCCCCCCGGGACAGGTACAACACCGGGGAGCTGTTTTTT.

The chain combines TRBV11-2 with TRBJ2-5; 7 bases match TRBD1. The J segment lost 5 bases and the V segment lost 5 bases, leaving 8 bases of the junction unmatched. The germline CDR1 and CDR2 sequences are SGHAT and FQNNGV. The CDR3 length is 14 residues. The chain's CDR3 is CASSEDRLGETQYF. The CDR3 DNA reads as TGTGCCAGCAGCGAGGACAGGTTGGGGGAGACCCAGTACTTC.

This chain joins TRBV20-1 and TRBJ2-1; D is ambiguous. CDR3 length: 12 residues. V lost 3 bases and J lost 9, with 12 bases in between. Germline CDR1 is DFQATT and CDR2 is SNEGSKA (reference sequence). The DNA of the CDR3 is TGCAGTGCTAGCGACCTAGTCGCTGAGCAGTTCTTC. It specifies CSASDLVAEQFF.

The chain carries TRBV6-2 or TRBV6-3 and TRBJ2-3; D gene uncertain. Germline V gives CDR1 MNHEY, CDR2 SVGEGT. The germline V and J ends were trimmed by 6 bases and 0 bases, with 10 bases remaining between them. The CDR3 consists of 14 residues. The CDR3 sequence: CASRDMRSTDTQYF. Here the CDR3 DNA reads TGTGCCAGCAGAGACATGAGGAGCACAGATACGCAGTATTTT.

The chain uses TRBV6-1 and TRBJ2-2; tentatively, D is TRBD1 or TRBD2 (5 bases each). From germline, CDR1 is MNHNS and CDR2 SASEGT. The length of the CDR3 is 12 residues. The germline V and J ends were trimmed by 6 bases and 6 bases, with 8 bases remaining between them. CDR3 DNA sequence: TGTGCCAGCAGGACAGCGGCCGGGGAGCTGTTTTTT. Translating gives CASRTAAGELFF.

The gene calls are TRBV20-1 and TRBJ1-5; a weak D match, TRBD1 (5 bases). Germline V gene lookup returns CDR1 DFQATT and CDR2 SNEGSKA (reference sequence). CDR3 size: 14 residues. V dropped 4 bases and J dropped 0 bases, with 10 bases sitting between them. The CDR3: CSAMRGDSNQPQHF. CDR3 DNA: TGCAGTGCTATGCGGGGGGATAGCAATCAGCCCCAGCATTTT.